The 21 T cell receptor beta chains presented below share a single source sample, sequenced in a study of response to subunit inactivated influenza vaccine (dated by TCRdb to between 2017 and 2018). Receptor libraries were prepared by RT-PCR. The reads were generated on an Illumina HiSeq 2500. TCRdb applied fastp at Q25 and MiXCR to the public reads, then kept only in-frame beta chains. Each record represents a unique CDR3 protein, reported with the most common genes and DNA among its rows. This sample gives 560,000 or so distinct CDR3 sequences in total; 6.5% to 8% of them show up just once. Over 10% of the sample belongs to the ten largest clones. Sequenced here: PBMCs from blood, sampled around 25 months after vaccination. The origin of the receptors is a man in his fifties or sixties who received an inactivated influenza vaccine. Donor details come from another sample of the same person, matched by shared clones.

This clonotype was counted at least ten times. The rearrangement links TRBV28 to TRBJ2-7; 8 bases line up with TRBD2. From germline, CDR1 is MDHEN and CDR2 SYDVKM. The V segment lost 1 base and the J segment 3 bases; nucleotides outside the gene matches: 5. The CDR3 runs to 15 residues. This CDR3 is CASSLSPGLVYEQYF. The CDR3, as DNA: TGTGCCAGCAGTTTATCCCCGGGACTAGTCTACGAGCAGTACTTC.

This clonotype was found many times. This CDR3 reads CATSSLRGSSGNTIYF. The CDR3 DNA follows: TGTGCCACCAGCAGCTTACGGGGCTCCTCTGGAAACACCATATATTTT. The chain recombines TRBV15 with TRBJ1-3; tentatively, D is TRBD1 (5 bases). CDR3 length: 16 amino acids. Trimming removed 3 bases from V and 0 bases from J, with 12 bases in between. The germline V gene has CDR1 LNHNV and CDR2 YYDKDF (reference sequence).

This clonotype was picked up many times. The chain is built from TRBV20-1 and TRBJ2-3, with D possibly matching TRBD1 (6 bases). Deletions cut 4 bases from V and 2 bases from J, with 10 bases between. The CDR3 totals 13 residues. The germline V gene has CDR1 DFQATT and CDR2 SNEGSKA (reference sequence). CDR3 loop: CSATGQSTDTQYF. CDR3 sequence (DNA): TGCAGTGCTACCGGACAGTCCACAGATACGCAGTATTTT.

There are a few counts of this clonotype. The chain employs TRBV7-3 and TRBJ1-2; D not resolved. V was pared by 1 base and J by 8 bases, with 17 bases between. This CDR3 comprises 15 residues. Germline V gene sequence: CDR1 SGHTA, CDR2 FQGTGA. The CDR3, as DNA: TGTGCCAGCAGCTTAAACGCACAGACCTCCACGGGCTACACCTTC. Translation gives CASSLNAQTSTGYTF. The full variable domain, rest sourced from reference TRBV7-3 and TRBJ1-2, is GAGVSQTPSNKVTEKGKYVELRCDPISGHTALYWYRQSLGQGPEFLIYFQGTGAADDSGLPNDRFFAVRPEGSVSTLKIQRTERGDSAVYLCASSLNAQTSTGYTFGSGTRLTVV.

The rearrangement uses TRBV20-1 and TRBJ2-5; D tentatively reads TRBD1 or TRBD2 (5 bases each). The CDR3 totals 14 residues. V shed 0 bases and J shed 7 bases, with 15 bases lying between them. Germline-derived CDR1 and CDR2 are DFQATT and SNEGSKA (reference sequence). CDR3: CSARDRGPGGTQYF. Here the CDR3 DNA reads TGCAGTGCTAGAGATAGGGGACCCGGAGGGACCCAGTACTTC.

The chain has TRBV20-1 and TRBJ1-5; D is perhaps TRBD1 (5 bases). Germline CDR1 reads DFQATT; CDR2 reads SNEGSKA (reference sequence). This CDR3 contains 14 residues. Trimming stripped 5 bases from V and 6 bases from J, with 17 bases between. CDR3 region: CSAVTGVASQPQHF. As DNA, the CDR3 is TGCAGTGCTGTTACAGGTGTAGCGAGTCAGCCCCAGCATTTT.

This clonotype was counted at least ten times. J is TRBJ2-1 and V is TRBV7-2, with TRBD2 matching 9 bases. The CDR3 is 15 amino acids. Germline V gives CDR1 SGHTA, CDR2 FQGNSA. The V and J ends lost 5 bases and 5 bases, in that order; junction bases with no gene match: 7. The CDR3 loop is CASSPLAGMNNEQFF. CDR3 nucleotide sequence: TGTGCCAGCAGCCCGCTAGCGGGGATGAACAATGAGCAGTTCTTC.

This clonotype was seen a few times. The CDR3 region has the DNA TGCGCCAGCAGTCAATGGCAGGGCGGGGAAGAGACCCAGTACTTC. It translates to CASSQWQGGEETQYF. V is TRBV23-1 and J is TRBJ2-5; TRBD2 is a possible D gene (6 bases). TRBV23-1 is an ORF; its function is uncertain. V lost 1 base and J 3 bases, leaving 12 bases between the germline ends. The CDR3 covers 15 residues.

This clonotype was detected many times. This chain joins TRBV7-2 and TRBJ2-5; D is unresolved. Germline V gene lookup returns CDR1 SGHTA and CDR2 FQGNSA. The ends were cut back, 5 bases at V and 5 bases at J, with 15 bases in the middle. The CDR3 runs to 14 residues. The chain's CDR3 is CASSPMGSWETQYF. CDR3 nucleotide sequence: TGTGCCAGCAGCCCCATGGGGTCTTGGGAGACCCAGTACTTC.

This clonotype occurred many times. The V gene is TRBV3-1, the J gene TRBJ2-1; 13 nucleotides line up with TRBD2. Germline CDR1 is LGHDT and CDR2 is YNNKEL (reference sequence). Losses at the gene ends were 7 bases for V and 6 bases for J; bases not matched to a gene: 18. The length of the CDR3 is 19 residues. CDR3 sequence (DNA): TGTGCCAGCATCTCTCGCCGGGTAACTAGCGGGGGGGCTGTCAATGAGCAGTTCTTC. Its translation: CASISRRVTSGGAVNEQFF.

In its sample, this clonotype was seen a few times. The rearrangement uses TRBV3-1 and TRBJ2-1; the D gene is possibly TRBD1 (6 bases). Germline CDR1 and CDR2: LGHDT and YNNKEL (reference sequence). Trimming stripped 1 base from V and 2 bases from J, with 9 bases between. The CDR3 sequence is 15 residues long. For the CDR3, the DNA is TGTGCCAGCAGCCAAGCCAGGGGACCCTACAATGAGCAGTTCTTC. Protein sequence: CASSQARGPYNEQFF.

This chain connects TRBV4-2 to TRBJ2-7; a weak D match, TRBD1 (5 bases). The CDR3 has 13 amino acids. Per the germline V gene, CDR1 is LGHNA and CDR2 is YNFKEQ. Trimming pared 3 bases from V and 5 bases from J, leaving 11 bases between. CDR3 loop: CASSHAGLDEQYF. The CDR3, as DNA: TGTGCCAGCAGCCACGCAGGGTTAGACGAGCAGTACTTC.

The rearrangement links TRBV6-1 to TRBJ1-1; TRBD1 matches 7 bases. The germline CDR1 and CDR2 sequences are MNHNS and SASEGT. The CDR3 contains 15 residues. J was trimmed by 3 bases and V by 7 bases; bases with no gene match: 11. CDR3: CASTKGAGLYTEAFF. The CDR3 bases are TGTGCCAGCACCAAGGGGGCGGGATTGTACACTGAAGCTTTCTTT.

The CDR3 reads CASSSSRQGGRADTQYF. The CDR3 coding sequence is TGTGCCAGCAGTTCGTCCCGACAGGGAGGGCGCGCAGATACGCAGTATTTT. The chain joins TRBV6-5 to TRBJ2-3; the D call may be TRBD1 or TRBD2 (7 bases each). The CDR3 is 17 residues long. Trimming took 4 bases from V and 4 from J, leaving 21 bases between them. Germline loops: CDR1 MNHEY, CDR2 SVGAGI.

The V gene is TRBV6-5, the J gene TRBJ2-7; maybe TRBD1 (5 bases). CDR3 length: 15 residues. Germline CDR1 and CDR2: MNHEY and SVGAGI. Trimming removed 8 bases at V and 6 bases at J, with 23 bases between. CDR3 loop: CASATSGQGTSEQYF. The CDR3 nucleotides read TGTGCCAGCGCTACGTCGGGCCAGGGTACGTCCGAGCAGTACTTC.

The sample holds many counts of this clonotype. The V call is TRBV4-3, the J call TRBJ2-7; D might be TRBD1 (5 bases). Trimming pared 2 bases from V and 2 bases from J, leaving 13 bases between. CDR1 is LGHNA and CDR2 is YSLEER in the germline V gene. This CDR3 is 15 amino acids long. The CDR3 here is CASSQRAAGPYEQYF. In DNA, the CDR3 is TGCGCCAGCAGCCAAAGGGCGGCAGGGCCCTACGAGCAGTACTTC.

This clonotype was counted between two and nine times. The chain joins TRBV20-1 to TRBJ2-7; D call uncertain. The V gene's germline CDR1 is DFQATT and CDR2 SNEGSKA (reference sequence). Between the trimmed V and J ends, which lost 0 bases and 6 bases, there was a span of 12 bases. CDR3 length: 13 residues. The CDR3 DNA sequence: TGCAGTGCTAGAGATTTATTATCCCCCGAGCAGTACTTC. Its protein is CSARDLLSPEQYF.

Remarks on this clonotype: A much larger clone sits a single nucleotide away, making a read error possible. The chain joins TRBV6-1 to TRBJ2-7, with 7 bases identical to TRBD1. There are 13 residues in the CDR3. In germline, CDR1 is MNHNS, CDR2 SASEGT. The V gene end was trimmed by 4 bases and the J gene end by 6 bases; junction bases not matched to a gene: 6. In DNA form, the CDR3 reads TGTGCCAGCAGTGTTTCAGGGGGATTCGAGCAGTACTTC. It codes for CASSVSGGFEQYF.

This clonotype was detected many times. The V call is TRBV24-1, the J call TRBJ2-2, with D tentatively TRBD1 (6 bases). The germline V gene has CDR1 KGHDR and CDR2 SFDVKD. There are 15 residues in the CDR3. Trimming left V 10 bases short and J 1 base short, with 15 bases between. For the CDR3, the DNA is TGTGCCACTGGGGGCTGGGACAAGAACACCGGGGAGCTGTTTTTT. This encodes CATGGWDKNTGELFF.

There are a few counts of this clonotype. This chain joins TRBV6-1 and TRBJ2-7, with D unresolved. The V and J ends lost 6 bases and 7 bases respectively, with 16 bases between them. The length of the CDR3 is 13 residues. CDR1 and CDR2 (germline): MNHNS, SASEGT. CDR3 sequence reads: CASRRAALNEQYF. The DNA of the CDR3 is TGTGCCAGCAGACGCGCCGCGTTGAATGAGCAGTACTTC.

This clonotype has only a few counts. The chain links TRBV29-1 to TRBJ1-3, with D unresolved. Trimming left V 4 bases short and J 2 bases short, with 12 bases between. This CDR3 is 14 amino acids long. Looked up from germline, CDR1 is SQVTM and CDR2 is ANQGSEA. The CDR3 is CSVGLPETGNTIYF. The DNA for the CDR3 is TGCAGCGTTGGTCTGCCGGAAACTGGAAACACCATATATTTT. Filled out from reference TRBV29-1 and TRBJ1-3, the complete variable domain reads SAVISQKPSRDICQRGTSLTIQCQVDSQVTMMFWYRQQPGQSLTLIATANQGSEATYESGFVIDKFPISRPNLTFSTLTVSNMSPEDSSIYLCSVGLPETGNTIYFGEGSWLTVV.